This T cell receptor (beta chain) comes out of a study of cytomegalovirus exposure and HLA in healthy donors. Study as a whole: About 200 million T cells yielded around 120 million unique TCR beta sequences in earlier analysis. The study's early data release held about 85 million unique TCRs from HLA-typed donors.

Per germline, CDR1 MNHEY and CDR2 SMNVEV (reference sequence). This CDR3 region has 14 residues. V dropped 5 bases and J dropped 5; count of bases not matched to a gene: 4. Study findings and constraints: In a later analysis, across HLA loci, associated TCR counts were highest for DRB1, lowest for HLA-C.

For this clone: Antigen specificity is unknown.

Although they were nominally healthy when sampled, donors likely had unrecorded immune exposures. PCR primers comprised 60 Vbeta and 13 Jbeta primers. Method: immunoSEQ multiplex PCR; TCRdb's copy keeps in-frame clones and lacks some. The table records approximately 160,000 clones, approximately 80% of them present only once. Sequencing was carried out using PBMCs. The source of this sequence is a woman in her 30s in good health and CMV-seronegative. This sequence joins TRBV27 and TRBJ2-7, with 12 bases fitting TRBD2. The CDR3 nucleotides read TGTGCCAGCAGTCCTAGCGGGAGGGCCCACGAGCAGTACTTC. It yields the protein CASSPSGRAHEQYF.